This paragraph covers one TCR beta chain sequence. The data were taken from a study of cytomegalovirus exposure and HLA in healthy donors. PCR primers comprised 60 Vbeta and 13 Jbeta primers. Produced via immunoSEQ multiplex PCR; TCRdb's table is partial and in-frame only. The sample holds around 96,000 clones; approximately 80% are singletons and the top ten take roughly 2%. Germline V gene sequence: CDR1 KGHSH, CDR2 LQKENI. The CDR3 spans 16 residues. V was cut by 2 bases and J by 4 bases, with 17 bases left in between. Sequences were obtained from PBMCs. The chain couples TRBV18 to TRBJ1-1; D is possibly TRBD1 (5 bases). The sequence derives from a man younger than 35 in good health and CMV-seronegative. The CDR3 nucleotides are TGTGCCAGCTCACCAGGGGGAGGAGGTTTGGTCACTGAAGCTTTCTTT. This gives the protein CASSPGGGGLVTEAFF. Based on the CDR3 plus reference TRBV18 and TRBJ1-1, the full variable domain is NAGVMQNPRHLVRRRGQEARLRCSPMKGHSHVYWYRQLPEEGLKFMVYLQKENIIDESGMPKERFSAEFPKEGPSILRIQQVVRGDSAAYFCASSPGGGGLVTEAFFGQGTRLTVV.